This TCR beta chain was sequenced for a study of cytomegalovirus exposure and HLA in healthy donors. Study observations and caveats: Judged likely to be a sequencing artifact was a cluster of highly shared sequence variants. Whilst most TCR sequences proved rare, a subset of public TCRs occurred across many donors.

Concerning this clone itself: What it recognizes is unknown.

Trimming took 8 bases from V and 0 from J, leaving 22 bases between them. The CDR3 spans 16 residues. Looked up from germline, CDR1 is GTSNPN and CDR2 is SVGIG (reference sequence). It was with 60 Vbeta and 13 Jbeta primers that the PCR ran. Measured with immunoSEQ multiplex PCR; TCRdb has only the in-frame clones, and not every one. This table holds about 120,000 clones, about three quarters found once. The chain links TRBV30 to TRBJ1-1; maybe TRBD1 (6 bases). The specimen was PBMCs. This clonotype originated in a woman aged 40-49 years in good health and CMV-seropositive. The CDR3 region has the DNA TGTGCCGGACAACTGGTAACAGGGCCCTTGAACACTGAAGCTTTCTTT. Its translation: CAGQLVTGPLNTEAFF.